The source of this T cell receptor beta chain is a study of cytomegalovirus exposure and HLA in healthy donors. PCR used 60 Vbeta primers and 13 Jbeta primers. Assay used: immunoSEQ multiplex PCR; TCRdb lists only in-frame clones, some missing. This sample carries more than 95,000 clones, with approximately 2% going to the ten biggest clones. Germline CDR1 reads LNHNV; CDR2 reads YYDKDF (reference sequence). V lost 1 base to trimming and J lost 6 bases; unmatched junction nucleotides: 1. The CDR3 is made up of 14 amino acids. The TCR sequence derives from a man aged 40-50 years in good health and CMV-seronegative. The chain has TRBV15 and TRBJ2-3, with 10 bases lining up with TRBD2. The sample comprised PBMCs. CDR3: CATSRVTSGDTQYF. CDR3 sequence (DNA): TGTGCCACCAGCAGAGTGACTAGCGGGGATACGCAGTATTTT.